A selection of T cell receptor beta chains follows, all from one sample in a study of blood T cell repertoires in COVID-19. TCRdb's table, derived via immunoSEQ multiplex PCR, lists solely in-frame clones and lacks some. There are about 280,000 clones in the sample; roughly 89% occur only once, and around 10% lies in the top ten. Sequenced: peripheral blood. These receptors all come from a woman in her 30s with COVID-19, enrolled during active disease. Both conserved end residues are part of each CDR3. D genes are given only for firm matches. Rows give clone size only sometimes, using once, few, many, or a class for an expanded clone.

d_call | clone_size | j_call | v_call | cdr3_aa | cdr3_nt
TRBD1 | . | TRBJ1-1 | TRBV5-6 | CASSLVGQGNTEAFF | TGTGCCAGCAGCTTGGTGGGACAGGGTAACACTGAAGCTTTCTTT
. | . | TRBJ2-1 | TRBV3-1/TRBV3-2 | CASSPRGPYNEQFF | TGTGCCAGCAGCCCGCGGGGGCCATACAATGAGCAGTTCTTC
. | . | TRBJ2-2 | TRBV10-2 | CASRRETPNTGELFF | TGCGCCAGCAGAAGAGAGACACCGAACACCGGGGAGCTGTTTTTT
TRBD1 | . | TRBJ2-7 | TRBV7-9 | CASRHGTGTYEQYF | TGTGCCAGCAGGCACGGGACAGGGACCTACGAGCAGTACTTC
. | . | TRBJ2-3 | TRBV21-1 | CASSKRCRGGGASGTDTQYF | TGTGCCAGCAGCAAACGGTGTAGGGGCGGGGGGGCATCTGGCACAGATACGCAGTATTTT
. | . | TRBJ1-1 | TRBV18 | CASSPRGGNTEAFF | TGTGCCAGCTCACCACGGGGGGGGAACACTGAAGCTTTCTTT
TRBD2 | . | TRBJ2-1 | TRBV7-9 | CASSPLAGGPNEQFF | TGTGCCAGCAGCCCACTCGCGGGGGGGCCAAATGAGCAGTTCTTC
. | . | TRBJ1-2 | TRBV23-1 | CASSHTGRTDGGYTF | TGCGCCAGCAGTCATACAGGGAGAACGGATGGTGGCTACACCTTC
TRBD1 | . | TRBJ1-2 | TRBV5-5 | CASSIGTANYTF | TGTGCCAGCAGCATCGGGACAGCGAATTACACCTTC
. | . | TRBJ2-1 | TRBV10-3 | CAISVTSNEQFF | TGTGCCATCAGTGTGACTAGTAATGAGCAGTTCTTC
. | once | TRBJ1-6 | TRBV27 | CASSLQEDSPLHF | TGTGCCAGCAGTTTACAGGAGGATTCACCCCTCCACTTT
. | . | TRBJ1-5 | TRBV3-1/TRBV3-2 | CATSQTLLQPQHF | TGTGCCACCTCTCAGACATTGTTACAGCCCCAGCATTTT
TRBD2 | . | TRBJ2-1 | TRBV11-2 | CASSLTSGVYNEQFF | TGTGCCAGCAGCTTGACTAGCGGGGTTTACAATGAGCAGTTCTTC
. | . | TRBJ1-1 | TRBV19 | CSQKSHLSAFF | TGTTCACAAAAATCCCATTTGTCCGCTTTCTTT
. | . | TRBJ1-2 | TRBV6-1 | CASSEGSPYGYTF | TGTGCCAGCAGTGAAGGTAGCCCCTATGGCTACACCTTC
. | . | TRBJ1-4 | TRBV28 | CASSYGSREKLFF | TGTGCCAGCAGTTATGGTTCTCGGGAAAAACTGTTTTTT
. | . | TRBJ1-5 | TRBV6-5 | CASTLSVNQPQHF | TGTGCCAGCACACTTTCCGTAAATCAGCCCCAGCATTTT
TRBD1 | . | TRBJ1-2 | TRBV6-1 | CASSETETGTGKVVYGYTF | TGTGCCAGCAGTGAAACGGAAACCGGGACAGGGAAGGTCGTCTATGGCTACACCTTC
. | . | TRBJ1-3 | TRBV7-9 | CASSFGGKTAVSGNTIYF | TGTGCCAGCAGTTTCGGCGGGAAAACCGCGGTCTCTGGAAACACCATATATTTT
. | . | TRBJ2-2 | TRBV6-1 | CASSVLGGLNTGELFF | TGTGCCAGCAGTGTATTGGGGGGGCTCAACACCGGGGAGCTGTTTTTT
. | . | TRBJ1-2 | TRBV7-5 | CVRSPLPGYTF | TGTGTCAGAAGCCCCCTTCCTGGCTACACCTTC
. | . | TRBJ2-7 | TRBV6-5 | CASSQGSSYEQYF | TGTGCCAGCAGCCAGGGGAGCTCCTACGAGCAGTACTTC
TRBD1 | few | TRBJ1-5 | TRBV4-1 | CASSLRDRSNQPQHF | TGCGCCAGCAGCCTCCGGGACAGAAGCAATCAGCCCCAGCATTTT
. | . | TRBJ1-1 | TRBV5-1 | CASSLTRDNQAFF | TGCGCCAGCAGCTTGACTCGGGACAACCAAGCTTTCTTT
. | . | TRBJ1-2 | TRBV6-5 | CASSYSTGGYGYTF | TGTGCCAGCAGTTACTCCACCGGAGGGTATGGCTACACCTTC
. | many | TRBJ1-1 | TRBV29-1 | CSSDRNNRAEAFF | TGCAGCTCTGACAGGAACAATAGAGCTGAAGCTTTCTTT
. | . | TRBJ1-2 | TRBV10-3 | CAISESAGGLGYTF | TGTGCCATCAGTGAGTCCGCGGGAGGGCTTGGCTACACCTTC
TRBD1 | few | TRBJ2-7 | TRBV27 | CASSFTYTGGGDEQYF | TGTGCCAGCAGTTTCACCTACACAGGGGGCGGGGACGAGCAGTACTTC
. | . | TRBJ1-5 | TRBV3-1/TRBV3-2 | CASSQVPYTSQPQHF | TGTGCCAGCAGCCAAGTTCCATATACGAGTCAGCCCCAGCATTTT
. | . | TRBJ1-1 | TRBV6-1 | CASSERQANTEAFF | TGTGCCAGCAGTGAAAGGCAGGCGAACACTGAAGCTTTCTTT
. | . | TRBJ1-2 | TRBV19 | CASSEGWDYGYTF | TGTGCCAGTTCGGAGGGGTGGGACTATGGCTACACCTTC
. | . | TRBJ2-5 | TRBV28 | CASSFGGTALTSQRPQETQYF | TGTGCCAGCAGTTTTGGGGGGACCGCCCTTACTTCCCAGCGGCCCCAAGAGACCCAGTACTTC
. | . | TRBJ2-7 | TRBV19 | CASSIPQGYEQYF | TGTGCCAGTAGTATACCACAGGGCTACGAGCAGTACTTC
. | once | TRBJ1-2 | TRBV7-6 | CASSGWENYGYTF | TGTGCCAGCAGCGGGTGGGAGAACTATGGCTACACCTTC
TRBD1 | . | TRBJ1-5 | TRBV27 | CASSYGTGVRQPQHF | TGTGCCAGCAGTTACGGGACAGGTGTCAGGCAGCCCCAGCATTTT
TRBD2 | . | TRBJ2-7 | TRBV6-5 | CASRGRSRGKAEQYF | TGTGCCAGCAGGGGGCGTTCGCGGGGGAAGGCCGAGCAGTACTTC
TRBD2 | . | TRBJ2-2 | TRBV2 | CASSGPRTSGGTGELFF | TGTGCCAGCAGTGGCCCGAGGACTAGCGGGGGGACCGGGGAGCTGTTTTTT
TRBD2 | . | TRBJ2-7 | TRBV7-8 | CASSLGDSGVSSYEQYF | TGTGCCAGCAGCTTAGGTGATAGCGGGGTAAGCTCCTACGAGCAGTACTTC
TRBD1 | . | TRBJ2-3 | TRBV13 | CASSRRDRSADTQYF | TGTGCCAGCAGCCGTCGGGACAGGTCAGCAGATACGCAGTATTTT
TRBD1 | . | TRBJ1-4 | TRBV7-8 | CASSRDRGATNEKLFF | TGTGCCAGCAGCCGGGACAGGGGGGCAACTAATGAAAAACTGTTTTTT
TRBD1 | . | TRBJ1-2 | TRBV7-2 | CASSPQPTGAGYGYTF | TGTGCCAGCAGCCCACAACCAACAGGGGCAGGCTATGGCTACACCTTC
TRBD1 | . | TRBJ1-1 | TRBV6-5 | CASSYGTGEGTEAFF | TGTGCCAGCAGTTACGGGACAGGGGAGGGGACTGAAGCTTTCTTT
. | . | TRBJ2-7 | TRBV29-1 | CSVTGTYEQYF | TGCAGCGTTACAGGTACCTACGAGCAGTACTTC
. | . | TRBJ1-2 | TRBV7-9 | CASSLEISRPNYGYTF | TGTGCCAGCAGCTTAGAAATCTCGCGGCCTAACTATGGCTACACCTTC
. | . | TRBJ2-4 | TRBV5-6 | CASSLGAGKAKNIQYF | TGTGCCAGCAGCTTGGGGGCAGGGAAGGCCAAAAACATTCAGTACTTC
. | . | TRBJ1-6 | TRBV5-1 | CASSLGQHNSPLHF | TGCGCCAGCAGCTTGGGACAGCATAATTCACCCCTCCACTTT
TRBD1 | . | TRBJ1-2 | TRBV10-3 | CAISETGTGGSNYGYTF | TGTGCCATCAGTGAGACCGGGACAGGGGGCTCCAACTATGGCTACACCTTC
TRBD1 | once | TRBJ1-6 | TRBV3-1/TRBV3-2 | CASSPQGVGGSPLHF | TGTGCCAGCAGCCCACAGGGGGTAGGAGGCTCACCCCTCCACTTT
TRBD1 | . | TRBJ1-2 | TRBV6-6 | CASSSPLPGQRYGYTF | TGTGCCAGCAGTTCTCCCCTCCCGGGACAGCGCTATGGCTACACCTTC
. | . | TRBJ1-6 | TRBV19 | CASSIQGGSPLHF | TGTGCCAGTAGTATACAGGGCGGATCACCCCTCCACTTT
. | . | TRBJ2-5 | TRBV5-1 | CASSLGGRTQYF | TGCGCCAGCAGCTTGGGAGGTCGGACCCAGTACTTC
. | . | TRBJ1-2 | TRBV7-9 | CASSLGTGDYGYTF | TGTGCCAGCAGCTTAGGGACGGGAGACTATGGCTACACCTTC
TRBD1 | . | TRBJ2-2 | TRBV3-1/TRBV3-2 | CASSAGGTGELFF | TGTGCCAGCAGCGCAGGGGGAACCGGGGAGCTGTTTTTT
TRBD1 | . | TRBJ1-2 | TRBV29-1 | CSARQGAMDGYTF | TGCAGCGCTCGACAGGGGGCGATGGATGGCTACACCTTC
TRBD1 | once | TRBJ2-4 | TRBV4-1 | CASSQVLRDRMAKNIQYF | TGCGCCAGCAGCCAAGTCCTCCGGGACAGGATGGCCAAAAACATTCAGTACTTC
TRBD2 | few | TRBJ2-2 | TRBV11-2 | CASSFGTSLGELFF | TGTGCCAGCAGCTTTGGGACTAGCCTCGGGGAGCTGTTTTTT
TRBD1 | . | TRBJ1-1 | TRBV5-1 | CASSFTGTENTEAFF | TGCGCCAGCAGCTTCACCGGGACAGAGAACACTGAAGCTTTCTTT
TRBD1 | . | TRBJ1-3 | TRBV5-1 | CASSLTGDGNTIYF | TGCGCCAGCAGCTTGACAGGGGACGGAAACACCATATATTTT
TRBD2 | . | TRBJ2-3 | TRBV4-1 | CASSQAPYPSGGGTDTQYF | TGCGCCAGCAGCCAAGCCCCCTATCCTAGCGGGGGGGGAACAGATACGCAGTATTTT